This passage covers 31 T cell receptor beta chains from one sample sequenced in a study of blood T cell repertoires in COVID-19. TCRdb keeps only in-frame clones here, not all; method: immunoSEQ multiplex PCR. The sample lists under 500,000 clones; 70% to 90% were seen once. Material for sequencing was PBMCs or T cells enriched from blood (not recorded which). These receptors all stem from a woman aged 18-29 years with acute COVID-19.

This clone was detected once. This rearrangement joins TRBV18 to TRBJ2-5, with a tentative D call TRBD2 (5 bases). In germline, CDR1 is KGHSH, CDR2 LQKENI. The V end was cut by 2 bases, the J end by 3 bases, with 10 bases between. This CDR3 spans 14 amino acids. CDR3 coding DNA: TGTGCCAGCTCACCAATGAGCGGCGAAGAGACCCAGTACTTC. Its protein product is CASSPMSGEETQYF.

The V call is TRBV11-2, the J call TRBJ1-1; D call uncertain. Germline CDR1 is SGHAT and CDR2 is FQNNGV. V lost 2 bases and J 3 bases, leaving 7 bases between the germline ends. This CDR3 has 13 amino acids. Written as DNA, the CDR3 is TGTGCCAGCAGCTTAACAGCCGACACTGAAGCTTTCTTT. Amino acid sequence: CASSLTADTEAFF.

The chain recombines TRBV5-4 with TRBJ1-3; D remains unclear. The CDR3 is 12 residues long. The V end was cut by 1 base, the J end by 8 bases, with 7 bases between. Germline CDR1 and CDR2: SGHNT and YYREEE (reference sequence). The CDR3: CASSLFQDTIYF. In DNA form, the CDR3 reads TGTGCCAGCAGCTTGTTCCAGGACACCATATATTTT.

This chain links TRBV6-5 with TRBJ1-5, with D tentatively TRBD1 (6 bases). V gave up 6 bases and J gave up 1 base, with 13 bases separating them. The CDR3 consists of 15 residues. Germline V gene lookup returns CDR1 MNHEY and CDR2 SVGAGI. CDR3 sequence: CASSTRGGSNQPQHF. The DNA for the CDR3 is TGTGCCAGCAGCACAAGAGGGGGAAGCAATCAGCCCCAGCATTTT.

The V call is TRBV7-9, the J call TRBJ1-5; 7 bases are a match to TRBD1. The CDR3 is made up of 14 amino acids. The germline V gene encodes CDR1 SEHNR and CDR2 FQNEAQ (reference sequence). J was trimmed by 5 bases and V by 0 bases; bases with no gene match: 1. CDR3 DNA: TGTGCCAGCAGCTTAGCCCAGGGGGATCAGCCCCAGCATTTT. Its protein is CASSLAQGDQPQHF.

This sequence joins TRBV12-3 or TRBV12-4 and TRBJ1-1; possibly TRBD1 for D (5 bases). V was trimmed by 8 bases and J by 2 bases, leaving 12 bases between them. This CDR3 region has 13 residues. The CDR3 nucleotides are TGTGCCAGCGGGCGGACATTCAACACTGAAGCTTTCTTT. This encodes CASGRTFNTEAFF.

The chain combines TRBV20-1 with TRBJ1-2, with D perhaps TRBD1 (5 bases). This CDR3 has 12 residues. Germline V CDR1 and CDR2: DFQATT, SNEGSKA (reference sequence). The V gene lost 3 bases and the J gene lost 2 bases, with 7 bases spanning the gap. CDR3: CSASGANYGYTF. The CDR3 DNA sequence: TGCAGTGCTAGTGGGGCCAACTATGGCTACACCTTC.

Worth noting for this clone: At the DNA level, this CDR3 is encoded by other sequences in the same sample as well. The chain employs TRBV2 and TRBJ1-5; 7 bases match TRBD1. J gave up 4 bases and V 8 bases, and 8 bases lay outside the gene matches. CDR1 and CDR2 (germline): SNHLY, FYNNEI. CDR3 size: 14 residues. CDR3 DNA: TGTGCCAGCTCTGACAGGGTGGGGAATCAGCCCCAGCATTTT. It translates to CASSDRVGNQPQHF.

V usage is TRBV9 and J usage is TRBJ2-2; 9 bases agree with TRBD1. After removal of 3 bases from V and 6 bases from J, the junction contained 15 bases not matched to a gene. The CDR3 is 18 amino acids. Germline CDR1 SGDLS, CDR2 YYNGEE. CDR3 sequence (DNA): TGTGCCAGCAGCGCCCTACAGGGGGCGGGATTTTCTGCCGGGGAGCTGTTTTTT. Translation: CASSALQGAGFSAGELFF.

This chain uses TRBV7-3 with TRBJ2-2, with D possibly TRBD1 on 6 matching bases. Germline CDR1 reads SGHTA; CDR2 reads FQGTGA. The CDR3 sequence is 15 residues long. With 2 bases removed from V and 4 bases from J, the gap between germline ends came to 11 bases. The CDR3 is CASSLGLGGTGELFF. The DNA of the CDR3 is TGTGCCAGCAGCTTAGGTCTAGGGGGCACCGGGGAGCTGTTTTTT.

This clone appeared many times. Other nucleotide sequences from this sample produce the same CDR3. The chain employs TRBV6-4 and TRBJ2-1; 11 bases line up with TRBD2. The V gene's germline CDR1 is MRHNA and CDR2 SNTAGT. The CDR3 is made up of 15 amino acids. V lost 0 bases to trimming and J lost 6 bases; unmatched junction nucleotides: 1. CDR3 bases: TGTGCCAGCAGTGACTCAACTAGCGGGAGCAATGAGCAGTTCTTC. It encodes CASSDSTSGSNEQFF.

The CDR3 nucleotides are TGTGCCAGCAGCACTCCCTCCCAAGAGACCCAGTACTTC. It is translated as CASSTPSQETQYF. The genes are TRBV28 and TRBJ2-5; D unresolved. Deletions cut 6 bases from V and 1 base from J, with 9 bases between. In germline, CDR1 is MDHEN, CDR2 SYDVKM. The CDR3 is 13 amino acids.

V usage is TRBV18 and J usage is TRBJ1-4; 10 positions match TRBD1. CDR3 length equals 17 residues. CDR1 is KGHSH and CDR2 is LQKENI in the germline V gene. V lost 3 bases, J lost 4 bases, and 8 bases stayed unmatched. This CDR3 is CASSPGPGTGVNEKLFF. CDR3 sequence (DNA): TGTGCCAGCTCACCGGGACCCGGGACAGGGGTTAATGAAAAACTGTTTTTT. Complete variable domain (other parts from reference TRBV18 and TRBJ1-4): NAGVMQNPRHLVRRRGQEARLRCSPMKGHSHVYWYRQLPEEGLKFMVYLQKENIIDESGMPKERFSAEFPKEGPSILRIQQVVRGDSAAYFCASSPGPGTGVNEKLFFGSGTQLSVL.

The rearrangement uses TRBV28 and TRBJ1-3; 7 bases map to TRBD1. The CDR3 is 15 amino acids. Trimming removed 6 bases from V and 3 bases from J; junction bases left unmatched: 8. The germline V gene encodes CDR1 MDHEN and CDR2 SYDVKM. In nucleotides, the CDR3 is TGTGCCAGCAGGGGGGACAGTACCTATGGAAACACCATATATTTT. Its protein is CASRGDSTYGNTIYF.

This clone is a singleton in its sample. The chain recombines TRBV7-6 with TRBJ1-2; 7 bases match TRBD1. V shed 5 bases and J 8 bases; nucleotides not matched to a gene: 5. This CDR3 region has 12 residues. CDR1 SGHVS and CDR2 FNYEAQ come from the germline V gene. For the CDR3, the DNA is TGTGCCAGCAGCGAAACAGGGGACGGCTACACCTTC. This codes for CASSETGDGYTF.

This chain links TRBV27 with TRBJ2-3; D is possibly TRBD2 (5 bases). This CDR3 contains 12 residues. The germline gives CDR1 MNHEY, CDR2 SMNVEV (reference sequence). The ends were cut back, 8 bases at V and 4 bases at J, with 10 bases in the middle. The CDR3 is CASAGSPDTQYF. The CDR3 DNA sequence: TGTGCCAGCGCGGGTAGCCCAGATACGCAGTATTTT.

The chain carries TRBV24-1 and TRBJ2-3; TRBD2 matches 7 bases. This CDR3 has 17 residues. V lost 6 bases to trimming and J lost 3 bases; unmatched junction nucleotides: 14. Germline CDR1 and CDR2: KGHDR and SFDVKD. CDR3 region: CATSLGRLASRTDTQYF. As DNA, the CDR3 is TGTGCCACCAGTTTGGGTCGACTAGCATCGAGGACAGATACGCAGTATTTT.

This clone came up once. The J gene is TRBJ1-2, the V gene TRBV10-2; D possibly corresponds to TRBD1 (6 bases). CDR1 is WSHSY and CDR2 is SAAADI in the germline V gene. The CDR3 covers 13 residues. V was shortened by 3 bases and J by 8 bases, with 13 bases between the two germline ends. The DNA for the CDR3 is TGCGCCAGCAGTGATCGGGGGGCTGACGGCTACACCTTC. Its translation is CASSDRGADGYTF.

The CDR3 protein is CASSESGSPGGSPLHF. CDR3 DNA: TGTGCCAGCAGTGAATCAGGTTCTCCGGGAGGGTCACCCCTCCACTTT. The V and J genes are TRBV25-1 and TRBJ1-6, with D uncertain. Per germline, CDR1 MGHDK and CDR2 SYGVNS. Trimming shortened V by 1 base and J by 10 bases, and 17 bases separated the two germline ends. The CDR3 consists of 16 residues.

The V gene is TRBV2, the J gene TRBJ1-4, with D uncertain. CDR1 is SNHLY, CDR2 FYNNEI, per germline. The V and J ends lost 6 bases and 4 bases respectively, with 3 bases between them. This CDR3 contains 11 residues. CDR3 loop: CASSRNEKLFF. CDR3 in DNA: TGTGCCAGCAGCCGTAATGAAAAACTGTTTTTT.

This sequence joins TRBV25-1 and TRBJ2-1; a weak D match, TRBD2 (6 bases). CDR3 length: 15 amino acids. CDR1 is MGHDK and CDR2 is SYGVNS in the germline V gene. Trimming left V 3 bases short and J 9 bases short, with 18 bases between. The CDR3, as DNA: TGTGCCAGCAGTGACGCGGGGATGATAAACAGTGAGCAGTTCTTC. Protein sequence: CASSDAGMINSEQFF.

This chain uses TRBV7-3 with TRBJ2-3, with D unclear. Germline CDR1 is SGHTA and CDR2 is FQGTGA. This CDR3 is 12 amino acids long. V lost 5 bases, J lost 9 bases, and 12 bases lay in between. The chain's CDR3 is CASSRSPGTQYF. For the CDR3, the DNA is TGTGCCAGCAGCCGATCCCCAGGCACGCAGTATTTT.

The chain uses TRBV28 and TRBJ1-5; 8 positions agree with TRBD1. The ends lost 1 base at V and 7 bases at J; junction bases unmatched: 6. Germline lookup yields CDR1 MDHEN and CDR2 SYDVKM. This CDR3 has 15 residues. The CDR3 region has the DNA TGTGCCAGCAGTTTATTCAGGGGGCGGGAACAGCCCCAGCATTTT. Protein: CASSLFRGREQPQHF.

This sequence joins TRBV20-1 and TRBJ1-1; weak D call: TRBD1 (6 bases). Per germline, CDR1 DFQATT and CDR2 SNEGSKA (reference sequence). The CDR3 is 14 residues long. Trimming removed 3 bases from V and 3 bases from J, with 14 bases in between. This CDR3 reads CSASSTGRDTEAFF. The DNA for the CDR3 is TGCAGTGCTAGTTCCACAGGGAGGGACACTGAAGCTTTCTTT.

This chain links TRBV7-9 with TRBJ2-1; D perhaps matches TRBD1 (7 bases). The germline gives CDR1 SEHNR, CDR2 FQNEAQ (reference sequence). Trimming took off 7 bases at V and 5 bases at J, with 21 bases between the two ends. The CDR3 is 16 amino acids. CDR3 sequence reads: CASTPGGRRGHNEQFF. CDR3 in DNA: TGTGCCAGCACCCCAGGGGGGAGGAGGGGCCACAATGAGCAGTTCTTC.

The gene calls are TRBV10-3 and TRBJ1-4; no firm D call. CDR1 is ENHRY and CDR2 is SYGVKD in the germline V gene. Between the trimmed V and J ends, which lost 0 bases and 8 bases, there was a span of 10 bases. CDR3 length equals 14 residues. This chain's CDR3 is CAISESTGYEKLFF. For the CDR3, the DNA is TGTGCCATCAGTGAGTCGACGGGGTACGAAAAACTGTTTTTT.

CDR3 in DNA: TGTGCCAGCAGCCAAAGTCTAGCGGGTTACGAGCAGTACTTC. The encoded protein is CASSQSLAGYEQYF. The chain combines TRBV14 with TRBJ2-7, with TRBD2 identical over 8 bases. Germline-derived CDR1 and CDR2 are SGHDN and FVKESK. The CDR3 is 14 amino acids. V gave up 2 bases and J gave up 4 bases; unmatched junction bases: 4.

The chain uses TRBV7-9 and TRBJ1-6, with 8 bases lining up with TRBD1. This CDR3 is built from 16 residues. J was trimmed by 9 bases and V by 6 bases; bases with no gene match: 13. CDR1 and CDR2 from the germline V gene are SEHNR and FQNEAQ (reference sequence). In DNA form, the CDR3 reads TGTGCCAGCAGTGGACAGGGTCCAGGGGCCATTTCACCCCTCCACTTT. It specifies CASSGQGPGAISPLHF. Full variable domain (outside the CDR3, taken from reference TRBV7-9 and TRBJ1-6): DTGVSQNPRHKITKRGQNVTFRCDPISEHNRLYWYRQTLGQGPEFLTYFQNEAQLEKSRLLSDRFSAERPKGSFSTLEIQRTEQGDSAMYLCASSGQGPGAISPLHFGNGTRLTVT.

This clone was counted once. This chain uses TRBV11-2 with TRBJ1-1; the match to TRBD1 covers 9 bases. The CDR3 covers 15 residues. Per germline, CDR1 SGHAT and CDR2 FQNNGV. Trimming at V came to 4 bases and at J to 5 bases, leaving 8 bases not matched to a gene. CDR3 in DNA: TGTGCCAGCAGCTCCATACAGGGGGCGCGGACTGAAGCTTTCTTT. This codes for CASSSIQGARTEAFF.

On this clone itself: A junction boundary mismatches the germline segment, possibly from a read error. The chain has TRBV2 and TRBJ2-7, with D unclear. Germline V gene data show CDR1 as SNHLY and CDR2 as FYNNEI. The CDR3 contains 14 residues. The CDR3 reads CASREGTDSYEQYF. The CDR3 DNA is TGTGCCAGCAGGGAAGGAACAGACTCCTACGAGCAGTACTTC.

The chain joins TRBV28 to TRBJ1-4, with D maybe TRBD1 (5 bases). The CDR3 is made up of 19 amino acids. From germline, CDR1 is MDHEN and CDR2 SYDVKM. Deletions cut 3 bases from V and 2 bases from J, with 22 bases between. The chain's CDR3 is CASSFPPLTARGTNEKLFF. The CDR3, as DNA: TGTGCCAGCAGTTTCCCCCCCTTGACAGCCCGGGGGACTAATGAAAAACTGTTTTTT.